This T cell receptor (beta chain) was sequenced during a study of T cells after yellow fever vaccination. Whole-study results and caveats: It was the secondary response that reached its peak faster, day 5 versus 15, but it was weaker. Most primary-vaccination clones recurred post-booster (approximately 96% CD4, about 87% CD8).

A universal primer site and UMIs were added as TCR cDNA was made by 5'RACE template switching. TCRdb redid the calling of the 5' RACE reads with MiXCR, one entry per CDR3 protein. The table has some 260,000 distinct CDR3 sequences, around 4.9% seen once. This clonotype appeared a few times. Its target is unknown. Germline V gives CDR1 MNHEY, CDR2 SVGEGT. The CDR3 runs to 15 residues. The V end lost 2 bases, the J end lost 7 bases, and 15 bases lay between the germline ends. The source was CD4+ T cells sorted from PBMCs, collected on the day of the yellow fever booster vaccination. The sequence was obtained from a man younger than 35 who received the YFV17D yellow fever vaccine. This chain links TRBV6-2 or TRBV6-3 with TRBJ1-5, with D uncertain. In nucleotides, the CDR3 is TGTGCCAGCAGTTACGGCTCCATTGCAGGCCAGCCCCAGCATTTT. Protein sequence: CASSYGSIAGQPQHF.